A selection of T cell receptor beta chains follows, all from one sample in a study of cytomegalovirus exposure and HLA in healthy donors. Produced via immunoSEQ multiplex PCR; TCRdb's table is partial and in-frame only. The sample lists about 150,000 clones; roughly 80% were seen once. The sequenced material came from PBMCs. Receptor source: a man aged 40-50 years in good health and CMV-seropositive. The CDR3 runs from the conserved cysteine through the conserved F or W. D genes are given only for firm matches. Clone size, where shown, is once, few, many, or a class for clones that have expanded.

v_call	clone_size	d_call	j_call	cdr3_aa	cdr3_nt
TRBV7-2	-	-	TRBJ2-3	CASSLAVDYTTDTQYF	TGTGCCAGCAGCTTAGCGGTAGACTACACGACAGATACGCAGTATTTT
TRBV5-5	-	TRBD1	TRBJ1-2	CASSLYPRDRVGYTF	TGTGCCAGCAGCTTATATCCCAGGGACAGGGTGGGCTACACCTTC
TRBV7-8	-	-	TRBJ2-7	CASSLDRAYEQYF	TGTGCCAGCAGCTTAGACAGGGCCTACGAGCAGTACTTC
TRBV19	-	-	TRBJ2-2	CASSIVDTGELFF	TGTGCCAGTAGTATAGTAGATACCGGGGAGCTGTTTTTT
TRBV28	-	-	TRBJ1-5	CASSSAGGAKDQPQHF	TGTGCCAGCAGTTCGGCTGGGGGGGCCAAGGATCAGCCCCAGCATTTT
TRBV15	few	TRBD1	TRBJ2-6	CATSREPRGFGANVLTF	TGTGCCACCAGCAGAGAACCCAGGGGGTTTGGGGCCAACGTCCTGACTTTC
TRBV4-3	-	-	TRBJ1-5	CASSQNRVGAQHF	TGCGCCAGCAGCCAGAACAGGGTCGGAGCCCAGCATTTT
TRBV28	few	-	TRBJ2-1	CASSLATHLGVAAYNEQFF	TGTGCCAGCAGTTTAGCTACACACCTCGGGGTAGCCGCCTACAATGAGCAGTTCTTC
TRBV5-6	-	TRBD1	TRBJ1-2	CASSLAGTAAYGYTF	TGTGCCAGCAGCTTGGCCGGGACAGCGGCTTATGGCTACACCTTC
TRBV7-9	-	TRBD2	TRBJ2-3	CASSPLAGGQLDTQYF	TGTGCCAGCAGCCCCTTAGCGGGAGGGCAGCTAGATACGCAGTATTTT
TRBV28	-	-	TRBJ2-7	CASTTAGSYEQYF	TGTGCCAGCACCACGGCAGGGTCCTACGAGCAGTACTTC
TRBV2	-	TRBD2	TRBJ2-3	CASSGGLGGTDTQYF	TGTGCCAGCAGTGGGGGACTAGGGGGCACAGATACGCAGTATTTT
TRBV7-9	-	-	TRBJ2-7	CASSQPRGNPNYEQYF	TGTGCCAGCAGCCAACCCAGGGGAAACCCGAACTACGAGCAGTACTTC
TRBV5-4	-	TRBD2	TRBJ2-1	CASSPSAGGKNNEQFF	TGTGCCAGCAGCCCTTCCGCGGGAGGCAAAAACAATGAGCAGTTCTTC
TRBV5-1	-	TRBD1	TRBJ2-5	CASSPRTGQETQYF	TGCGCCAGCAGCCCTAGGACAGGTCAAGAGACCCAGTACTTC
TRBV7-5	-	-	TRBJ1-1	CVRSLVWRDWNTEAFF	TGTGTCAGAAGCTTAGTGTGGAGGGATTGGAACACTGAAGCTTTCTTT
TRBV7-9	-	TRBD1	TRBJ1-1	CASSLTGTATEAFF	TGTGCCAGCAGCTTAACCGGGACAGCCACTGAAGCTTTCTTT
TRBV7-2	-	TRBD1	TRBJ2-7	CASSRRTGEGEQYF	TGTGCCAGCAGCCGGAGGACAGGGGAGGGCGAGCAGTACTTC
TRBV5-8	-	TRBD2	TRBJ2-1	CASRTAGVSYHEQFF	TGTGCCAGCAGAACTGCGGGAGTTAGTTACCATGAGCAGTTCTTC
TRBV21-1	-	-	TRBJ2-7	CARTRDRGYEQYF	TGTGCCAGGACTCGGGACAGGGGCTACGAGCAGTACTTC
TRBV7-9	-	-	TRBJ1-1	CASERQLKMNTEAFF	TGTGCCAGCGAGAGGCAGCTAAAGATGAACACTGAAGCTTTCTTT
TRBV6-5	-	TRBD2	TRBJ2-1	CASSYRGLAGGDEQFF	TGTGCCAGCAGTTACCGAGGACTAGCGGGAGGGGATGAGCAGTTCTTC
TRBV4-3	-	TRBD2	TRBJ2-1	CASSQDASGTTQFF	TGCGCCAGCAGCCAAGATGCTAGCGGGACCACTCAGTTCTTC
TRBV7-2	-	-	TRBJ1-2	CASSLWGESGYTF	TGTGCCAGCAGCTTGTGGGGGGAGAGCGGCTACACCTTC
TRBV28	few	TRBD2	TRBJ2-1	CASSVRLAVYNEQFF	TGTGCCAGCAGTGTCCGGCTAGCGGTGTACAATGAGCAGTTCTTC
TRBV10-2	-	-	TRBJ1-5	CASSVQGNSNQPQHF	TGCGCCAGCAGTGTGCAGGGAAATAGCAATCAGCCCCAGCATTTT
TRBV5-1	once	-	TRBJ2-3	CASSPSVIADTQYF	TGCGCCAGCAGCCCTAGTGTCATCGCAGATACGCAGTATTTT
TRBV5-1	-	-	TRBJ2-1	CASSWFPSEGPFF	TGCGCCAGCAGCTGGTTCCCTAGCGAGGGACCGTTCTTC
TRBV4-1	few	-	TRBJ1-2	CASSQEAGGGYTF	TGCGCCAGCAGCCAAGAAGCGGGGGGAGGCTACACCTTC
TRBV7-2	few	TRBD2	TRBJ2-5	CASRIRLAGDETQYF	TGTGCCAGCAGGATAAGACTAGCGGGAGATGAGACCCAGTACTTC
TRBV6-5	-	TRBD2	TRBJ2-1	CASKSSGDNEQFF	TGTGCCAGCAAGTCTAGCGGGGATAATGAGCAGTTCTTC
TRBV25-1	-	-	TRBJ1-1	CASSEGGGAFF	TGTGCCAGCAGTGAGGGGGGGGGAGCTTTCTTT
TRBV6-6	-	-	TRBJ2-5	CASRGTGGETQYF	TGTGCCAGCAGGGGCACCGGGGGAGAGACCCAGTACTTC
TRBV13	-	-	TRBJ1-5	CASSLGPGEGQPQHF	TGTGCCAGCAGCTTAGGCCCCGGGGAAGGTCAGCCCCAGCATTTT
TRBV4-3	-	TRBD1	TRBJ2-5	CASSQTWDIAGGVGQETQYF	TGCGCCAGCAGCCAAACCTGGGACATTGCAGGGGGAGTCGGTCAAGAGACCCAGTACTTC
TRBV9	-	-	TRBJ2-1	CASSVGLEGVNEQFF	TGTGCCAGCAGCGTTGGGTTGGAGGGAGTCAATGAGCAGTTCTTC
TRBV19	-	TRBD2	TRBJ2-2	CASSIAFDGTSGTTGELFF	TGTGCCAGTAGTATAGCTTTTGACGGGACTAGCGGGACGACCGGGGAGCTGTTTTTT
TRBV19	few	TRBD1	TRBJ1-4	CASTQNRGDEKLFF	TGTGCCAGTACCCAAAACAGGGGGGACGAAAAACTGTTTTTT
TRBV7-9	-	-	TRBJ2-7	CASSSQGYEQYF	TGTGCCAGCAGCTCCCAGGGGTACGAGCAGTACTTC
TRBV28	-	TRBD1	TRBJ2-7	CASSLGQSYEQYF	TGTGCCAGCAGTTTGGGACAGAGCTACGAGCAGTACTTC
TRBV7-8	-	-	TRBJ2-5	CASSEGEETQYF	TGTGCCAGCAGCGAGGGGGAAGAGACCCAGTACTTC
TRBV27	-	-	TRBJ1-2	CASSLVRDRDGYTF	TGTGCCAGCAGTTTGGTTCGCGATCGGGATGGCTACACCTTC
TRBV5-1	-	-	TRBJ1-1	CASSLADTEAFF	TGCGCCAGCAGCCTCGCGGACACTGAAGCTTTCTTT
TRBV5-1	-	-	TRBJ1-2	CASSSYGALDGYTF	TGCGCCAGCAGCTCGTACGGAGCTCTCGATGGCTACACCTTC
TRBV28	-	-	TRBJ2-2	CASRNLVGSVTGELFF	TGTGCCAGCAGGAACCTGGTCGGGAGCGTAACCGGGGAGCTGTTTTTT
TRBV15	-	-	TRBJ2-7	CATSRGYEGLGEQYF	TGTGCCACCAGCAGAGGTTACGAGGGTTTAGGCGAGCAGTACTTC
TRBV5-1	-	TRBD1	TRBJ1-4	CASSLPRQPGQSTNEKLFF	TGCGCCAGCAGCTTGCCGCGTCAACCGGGACAGTCAACTAATGAAAAACTGTTTTTT
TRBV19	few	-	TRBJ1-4	CASSIIARATNEKLFF	TGTGCCAGTAGTATTATAGCCCGTGCAACTAATGAAAAACTGTTTTTT
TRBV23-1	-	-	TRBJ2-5	CASSQTLQGGPDSETQYF	TGCGCCAGCAGTCAAACCCTTCAGGGGGGACCGGACTCGGAGACCCAGTACTTC
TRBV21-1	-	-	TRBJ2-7	CASSKAKVFFDTYEQYF	TGTGCCAGCAGCAAAGCCAAGGTATTCTTTGACACTTACGAGCAGTACTTC
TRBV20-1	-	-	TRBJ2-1	CSARSNEQFF	TGCAGTGCTAGGAGCAATGAGCAGTTCTTC
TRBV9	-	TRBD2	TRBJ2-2	CASSVETSGRGVRTGELFF	TGTGCCAGCAGCGTAGAAACTAGCGGGAGAGGCGTGAGGACCGGGGAGCTGTTTTTT
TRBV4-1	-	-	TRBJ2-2	CASSPIAIGGAMNTGELFF	TGCGCCAGCAGCCCAATTGCGATAGGGGGAGCGATGAACACCGGGGAGCTGTTTTTT
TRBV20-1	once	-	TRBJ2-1	CSARSNEQFF	TGCAGTGCTAGATCGAATGAGCAGTTCTTC